Each of the 18 T cell receptor beta chains below was sequenced from the same sample in a study of chemoradiotherapy in HPV16-positive cancers. Sequencing used immunoSEQ multiplex PCR; TCRdb keeps in-frame clones, though not all of them. The top ten clones hold 6.5% of a sample with approximately 7,400 clones, roughly 80% of them seen once. Sample: tumor tissue, taken from a patient who underwent chemoradiotherapy. All receptors derive from a human donor with HPV-associated anogenital cancer.

The chain combines TRBV27 with TRBJ1-1; tentatively, D is TRBD1 (6 bases). Germline lookup yields CDR1 MNHEY and CDR2 SMNVEV (reference sequence). This CDR3 region has 17 residues. V was cut by 5 bases and J by 4 bases, with 23 bases left in between. DNA of the CDR3: TGTGCCAGCAGTCCCACCGCCCCAGGACAGTTCGGCACTGAAGCTTTCTTT. It translates to CASSPTAPGQFGTEAFF.

The chain recombines TRBV5-1 with TRBJ1-2; D might be TRBD1 (6 bases). This CDR3 contains 18 residues. V lost 0 bases, J lost 7 bases, and 25 bases lay in between. Germline V gives CDR1 SGHRS, CDR2 YFSETQ. CDR3 bases: TGCGCCAGCAGCTTGGTTATCGGACAGTCAATTGGAGGTGGTGGCTACACCTTC. This translates into CASSLVIGQSIGGGGYTF.

This rearrangement joins TRBV9 to TRBJ1-6; D is unresolved. Germline CDR1 is SGDLS and CDR2 is YYNGEE. The CDR3 has 16 residues. Trimming pared 0 bases from V and 6 bases from J, leaving 13 bases between. For the CDR3, the DNA is TGTGCCAGCAGCGTAGACGGTAGGCCAGCTAATTCACCCCTCCACTTT. Translated, it gives CASSVDGRPANSPLHF.

J is TRBJ1-2 and V is TRBV9; TRBD1 matches 7 bases. V gave up 0 bases and J gave up 0 bases; unmatched junction bases: 2. The CDR3 loop spans 15 amino acids. Germline V gene lookup returns CDR1 SGDLS and CDR2 YYNGEE. CDR3 region: CASSVADRTNYGYTF. CDR3 bases: TGTGCCAGCAGCGTAGCGGACAGGACTAACTATGGCTACACCTTC.

The chain joins TRBV12-2 to TRBJ2-1. TRBV12-2 is a listed pseudogene. The CDR3 has 18 amino acids. The CDR3 sequence is CASRFFAPGPSSRGEQFF. The CDR3 DNA reads TGTGCAAGTCGCTTTTTCGCTCCGGGTCCTTCTTCGAGGGGTGAGCAGTTCTTC.

The chain joins TRBV14 to TRBJ1-6, with TRBD1 as a possible D gene (6 bases). The CDR3 has 17 amino acids. Trimming stripped 1 base from V and 4 bases from J, with 14 bases between. Germline assignment: CDR1 SGHDN and CDR2 FVKESK. CDR3 sequence: CASSQAGGRGYNSPLHF. The CDR3, as DNA: TGTGCCAGCAGCCAAGCCGGGGGCCGAGGGTATAATTCACCCCTCCACTTT.

This clone occurred a few times. The chain couples TRBV7-2 to TRBJ1-2; D unclear. Trimming stripped 2 bases from V and 5 bases from J, with 12 bases between. The CDR3 totals 14 residues. Looked up from germline, CDR1 is SGHTA and CDR2 is FQGNSA. Here the CDR3 DNA reads TGTGCCAGCAGCTTACCAGGCGAAGATTATGGCTACACCTTC. As protein: CASSLPGEDYGYTF.

The rearrangement uses TRBV30 and TRBJ2-3; D is unclear. The CDR3 sequence is 13 residues long. V lost 3 bases and J 0 bases, leaving 7 bases between the germline ends. CDR1 and CDR2 (germline): GTSNPN, SVGIG (reference sequence). The CDR3 coding sequence is TGTGCCTGGAGGCTTGCTAGCACAGATACGCAGTATTTT. Its protein product is CAWRLASTDTQYF.

In DNA form, the CDR3 reads TGCAGCGTTGAAGGGGGGGGGAACACTGAAGCTTTCTTT. Encoded protein: CSVEGGGNTEAFF. This rearrangement joins TRBV29-1 to TRBJ1-1, with D perhaps matching TRBD1 (5 bases). The CDR3 totals 13 residues. Deletions cut 1 base from V and 1 base from J, with 7 bases between. CDR1 is SQVTM and CDR2 is ANQGSEA in the germline V gene.

This clone was observed a single time. The chain is built from TRBV27 and TRBJ1-2; the match to TRBD1 covers 7 bases. CDR1 is MNHEY and CDR2 is SMNVEV in the germline V gene (reference sequence). This CDR3 has 14 amino acids. V dropped 3 bases and J dropped 8; count of bases not matched to a gene: 9. CDR3: CASSFRGGGKGYTF. In nucleotides, the CDR3 is TGTGCCAGCAGTTTTCGGGGAGGGGGCAAGGGCTACACCTTC.

The rearrangement uses TRBV11-2 and TRBJ1-2; D perhaps matches TRBD1 (5 bases). Trimming cost V 1 base and J 3 bases, with 9 bases left between them. Looked up from germline, CDR1 is SGHAT and CDR2 is FQNNGV. This CDR3 has 14 residues. CDR3 loop: CASSLAQAYYGYTF. The CDR3, as DNA: TGTGCCAGCAGCTTAGCACAGGCCTACTATGGCTACACCTTC.

The chain is built from TRBV6-1 and TRBJ2-1, with 12 positions matching TRBD2. J was trimmed by 8 bases and V by 6 bases; bases with no gene match: 5. The CDR3 covers 14 residues. Per germline, CDR1 MNHNS and CDR2 SASEGT. CDR3 in DNA: TGTGCCAGCAGGCCGGGACTAGCGGGCGATGAGCAGTTCTTC. Its protein product is CASRPGLAGDEQFF.

V usage is TRBV4-3 and J usage is TRBJ2-6; D possibly corresponds to TRBD2 (5 bases). This CDR3 is built from 18 residues. The germline V and J ends were trimmed by 0 bases and 0 bases, with 12 bases remaining between them. In germline, CDR1 is LGHNA, CDR2 YSLEER. The CDR3: CASSQEPGSSSGANVLTF. For the CDR3, the DNA is TGCGCCAGCAGCCAAGAGCCGGGATCGAGCTCTGGGGCCAACGTCCTGACTTTC.

The rearrangement joins TRBV11-2 to TRBJ1-6; no definite D call. V was pared by 0 bases and J by 8 bases, with 11 bases between. The CDR3 totals 15 residues. Germline CDR1 is SGHAT and CDR2 is FQNNGV. CDR3 coding DNA: TGTGCCAGCAGCTTAGATCCGTCGGCCTATTCACCCCTCCACTTT. Residues: CASSLDPSAYSPLHF.

V is TRBV30 and J is TRBJ1-3, with D uncertain. This CDR3 has 15 residues. Germline CDR1 reads GTSNPN; CDR2 reads SVGIG (reference sequence). With 5 bases removed from V and 0 bases from J, the gap between germline ends came to 14 bases. Written as DNA, the CDR3 is TGTGCCTGGGGGAGCGGGATCCGCTCTGGAAACACCATATATTTT. Protein: CAWGSGIRSGNTIYF. Using reference TRBV30 and TRBJ1-3 for the parts outside the CDR3, the full variable domain is SQTIHQWPATLVQPVGSPLSLECTVEGTSNPNLYWYRQAAGRGLQLLFYSVGIGQISSEVPQNLSASRPQDRQFILSSKKLLLSDSGFYLCAWGSGIRSGNTIYFGEGSWLTVV.

CDR3 coding DNA: TGTGCCAGCAGCCGGCCGACGGGGGGGCACCAAGAGACCCAGTACTTC. Its translation: CASSRPTGGHQETQYF. V gene TRBV7-9 combines with J gene TRBJ2-5, with TRBD2 identical over 8 bases. CDR3 length: 16 amino acids. Germline CDR1 is SEHNR and CDR2 is FQNEAQ (reference sequence). Trimming removed 5 bases from V and 0 bases from J; junction bases left unmatched: 8.

This clone has just one count. The V and J genes are TRBV4-1 and TRBJ1-1; the D is unclear. V was clipped by 0 bases and J by 8 bases, with 16 bases between them. Germline V gene data show CDR1 as MGHRA and CDR2 as YSYEKL. This CDR3 is 15 amino acids long. The CDR3 protein is CASSQERPEKKEAFF. The CDR3 DNA reads TGCGCCAGCAGCCAAGAACGGCCAGAAAAAAAAGAAGCTTTCTTT.

In nucleotides, the CDR3 is TGTGCCACAGGGGGCAGCACAGATACGCAGTATTTT. Translating it yields CATGGSTDTQYF. J is TRBJ2-3 and V is TRBV10-3, with TRBD1 identical over 8 bases. The germline V gene encodes CDR1 ENHRY and CDR2 SYGVKD. CDR3 length equals 12 residues. With V trimmed by 10 bases and J by 0 bases, 0 bases remained unmatched.